This T cell receptor beta chain appears in the sequencing data of a study of blood T cell repertoires in COVID-19. Overall study context: Researchers got acute and convalescent COVID-19 samples from the United States, Italy and Spain. In each case, the material was cDNA or gDNA derived from T cells, B-cell-depleted T cells, or PBMCs.

The CDR3 loop spans 14 amino acids. Trimming stripped 3 bases from V and 8 bases from J, with 16 bases between. From germline, CDR1 is SNHLY and CDR2 FYNNEI. Per the study methods: Reference gene primer amplification gave estimated nucleated cell counts. TCRdb's table, derived via immunoSEQ multiplex PCR, lists solely in-frame clones and lacks some. Clonal size and the V and J genes are those of that table, whereas D and trimming came from the DNA. Here the sample spans around 200,000 clones, 65% to 85% being singletons. This TCR was sampled from a man aged 35 to 55 with active or convalescent COVID-19. The J gene is TRBJ1-2, the V gene TRBV2; maybe TRBD1 (6 bases). Material for sequencing was peripheral blood. CDR3 sequence: CASSDNWAGEGYTF. Here the CDR3 DNA reads TGTGCCAGCAGTGATAATTGGGCAGGGGAAGGCTACACCTTC.